This T cell receptor (beta chain) was profiled in a study of STAT5B mutations in CD4+ large granular lymphocyte leukemia. Germline loops: CDR1 LGHNA, CDR2 YNFKEQ. V gave up 2 bases and J gave up 5 bases, with 9 bases separating them. The CDR3 has 13 residues. The survey-level immunoSEQ assay was used. The assay was immunoSEQ multiplex PCR, and TCRdb's table has in-frame clones only and misses some. The table records approximately 24,000 clones, roughly 79% of them present only once. General observations from the study: Main leukemic clonotypes were patient-specific, but 20% to 25% appeared at low frequency elsewhere.

Points on this clone: The antigen remains undetermined.

The sequence was obtained from a human donor in good health. The chain has TRBV4-2 and TRBJ2-5; TRBD1 might be the D (6 bases). Sequencing used CD4+ T cells from blood buffy coats. The CDR3 DNA follows: TGTGCCAGCAGCCAATCAGGGGAGGAGACCCAGTACTTC. Amino acids: CASSQSGEETQYF.